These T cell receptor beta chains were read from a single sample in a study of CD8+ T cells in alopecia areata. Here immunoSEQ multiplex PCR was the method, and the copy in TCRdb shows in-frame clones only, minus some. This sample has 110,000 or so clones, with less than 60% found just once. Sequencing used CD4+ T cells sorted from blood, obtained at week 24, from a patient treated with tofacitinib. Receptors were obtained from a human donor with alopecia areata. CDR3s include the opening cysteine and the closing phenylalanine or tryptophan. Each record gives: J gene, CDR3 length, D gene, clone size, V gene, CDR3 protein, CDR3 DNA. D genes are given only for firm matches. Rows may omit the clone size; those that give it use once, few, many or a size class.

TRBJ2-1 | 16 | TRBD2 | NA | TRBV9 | CASSQTAGGYYNEQFF | TGTGCCAGCAGCCAAACAGCGGGGGGGTACTACAATGAGCAGTTCTTC
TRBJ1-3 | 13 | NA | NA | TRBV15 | CATQEGTGNTIYF | TGTGCCACCCAGGAGGGGACTGGAAACACCATATATTTT
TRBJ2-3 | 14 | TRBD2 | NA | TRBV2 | CASGGLGSTDTQYF | TGTGCCAGCGGAGGACTAGGATCCACAGATACGCAGTATTTT
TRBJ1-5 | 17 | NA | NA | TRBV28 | CASSLWRQLGSNQPQHF | TGTGCCAGCAGTTTATGGCGCCAGTTGGGCAGCAATCAGCCCCAGCATTTT
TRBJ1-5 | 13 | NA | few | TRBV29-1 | CSVAETPSQPQHF | TGCAGCGTTGCGGAGACCCCAAGCCAGCCCCAGCATTTT
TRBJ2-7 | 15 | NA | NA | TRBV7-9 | CASSFAGRQTDEQYF | TGTGCCAGCAGCTTTGCGGGACGTCAGACAGACGAGCAGTACTTC
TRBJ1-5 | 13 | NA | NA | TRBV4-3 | CASSQVVHQPQHF | TGCGCCAGCAGCCAAGTGGTCCATCAGCCCCAGCATTTT
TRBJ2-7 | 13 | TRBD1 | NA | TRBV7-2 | CASAGQGLSEQYF | TGTGCCAGCGCCGGACAGGGCCTTTCAGAGCAGTACTTC
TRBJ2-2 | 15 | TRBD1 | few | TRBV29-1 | CSGGARQGHTGELFF | TGCAGCGGGGGGGCCAGACAGGGGCACACCGGGGAGCTGTTTTTT
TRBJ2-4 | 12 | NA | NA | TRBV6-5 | CASRTAANIQYF | TGTGCCAGCAGGACGGCCGCGAACATTCAGTACTTC
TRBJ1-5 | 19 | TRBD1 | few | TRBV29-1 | CSVGRGGTGIPHSNQPQHF | TGCAGCGTTGGGAGGGGCGGGACAGGGATCCCTCATAGCAATCAGCCCCAGCATTTT
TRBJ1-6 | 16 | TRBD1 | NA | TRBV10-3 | CAIRNRSGQAGSPLHF | TGTGCCATCAGGAATCGTTCTGGACAGGCGGGTTCACCCCTCCACTTT
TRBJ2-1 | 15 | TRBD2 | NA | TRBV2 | CASSDQYGGVGEQFF | TGTGCCAGCAGTGACCAATACGGGGGGGTAGGTGAGCAGTTCTTC
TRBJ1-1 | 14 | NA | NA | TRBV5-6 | CASSLPGDDTEAFF | TGTGCCAGCAGCTTGCCCGGTGATGACACTGAAGCTTTCTTT
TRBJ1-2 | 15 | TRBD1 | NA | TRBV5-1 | CASFPGQGANYGYTF | TGCGCCAGCTTCCCTGGACAGGGAGCTAACTATGGCTACACCTTC
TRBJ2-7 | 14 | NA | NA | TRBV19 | CASSSRVGVYEQYF | TGTGCCAGTAGTTCCCGGGTTGGAGTCTACGAGCAGTACTTC
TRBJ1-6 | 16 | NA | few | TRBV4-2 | CASSQDRAGWNSPLHF | TGTGCCAGCAGCCAAGATCGGGCAGGGTGGAATTCACCCCTCCACTTT
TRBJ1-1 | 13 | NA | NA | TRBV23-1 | CASTVGLNTEAFF | TGCGCCAGCACCGTTGGGTTGAACACTGAAGCTTTCTTT
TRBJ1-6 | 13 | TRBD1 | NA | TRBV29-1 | CSVGQGVGSPLHF | TGCAGCGTTGGACAGGGGGTGGGTTCACCCCTCCACTTT
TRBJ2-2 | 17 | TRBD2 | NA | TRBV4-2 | CASIEVAGPGGTGELFF | TGTGCCAGCATTGAAGTAGCGGGGCCGGGGGGCACCGGGGAGCTGTTTTTT
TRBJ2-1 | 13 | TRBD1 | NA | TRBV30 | CAWSGQGAGEQFF | TGTGCCTGGAGTGGACAGGGGGCCGGTGAGCAGTTCTTC
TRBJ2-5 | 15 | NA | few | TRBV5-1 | CASSLSQSLRETQYF | TGCGCCAGCAGCTTGTCCCAGAGCCTGAGGGAGACCCAGTACTTC
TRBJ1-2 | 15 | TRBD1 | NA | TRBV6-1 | CASSSDRGRGAGYTF | TGTGCCAGCAGTTCGGACAGGGGGCGCGGGGCTGGCTACACCTTC
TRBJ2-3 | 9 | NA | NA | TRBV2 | CASSELPHF | TGTGCCAGCAGTGAATTACCCCATTTT
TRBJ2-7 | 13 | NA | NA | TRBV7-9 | CASSLISVYEQYF | TGTGCCAGCAGCTTAATTTCGGTGTACGAGCAGTACTTC
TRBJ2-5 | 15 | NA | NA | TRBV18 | CASSTSRDHQETQYF | TGTGCCAGCTCAACCTCCCGGGACCACCAAGAGACCCAGTACTTC
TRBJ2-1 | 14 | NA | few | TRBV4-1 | CASSHQDRYNEQFF | TGCGCCAGCAGCCACCAAGACAGATACAATGAGCAGTTCTTC
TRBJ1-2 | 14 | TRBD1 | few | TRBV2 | CASSEAGTGSRYTF | TGTGCCAGCAGTGAAGCAGGGACAGGCTCGCGCTACACCTTC
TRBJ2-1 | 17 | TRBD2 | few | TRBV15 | CATRRGTSGRSADEQFF | TGTGCCACCCGCCGAGGTACTAGCGGGAGGTCCGCCGATGAGCAGTTCTTC
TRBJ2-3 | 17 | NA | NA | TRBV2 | CASSRLRAGASTDTQYF | TGTGCCAGTTCCCGCTTGAGGGCGGGGGCTAGCACAGATACGCAGTATTTT
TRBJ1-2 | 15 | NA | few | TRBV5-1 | CASSLVAGLTYGYTF | TGCGCCAGCAGCTTGGTCGCGGGGCTAACCTATGGCTACACCTTC
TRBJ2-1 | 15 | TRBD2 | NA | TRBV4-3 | CASSQPSGGVNEQFF | TGCGCCAGCAGCCAACCTAGCGGGGGGGTCAATGAGCAGTTCTTC
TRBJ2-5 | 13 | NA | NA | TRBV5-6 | CASSFDRQETQYF | TGTGCCAGCAGCTTTGACCGGCAAGAGACCCAGTACTTC
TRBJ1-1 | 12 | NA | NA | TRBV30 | CAWSTQNRGAFF | TGTGCCTGGAGTACGCAGAATCGTGGAGCTTTCTTT
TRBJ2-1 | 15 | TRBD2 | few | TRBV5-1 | CASSPGTSGSNEQFF | TGCGCCAGCAGTCCCGGGACTAGCGGGAGCAATGAGCAGTTCTTC
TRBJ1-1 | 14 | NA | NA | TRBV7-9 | CASSLRQMNTEAFF | TGTGCCAGCAGCTTAAGACAGATGAACACTGAAGCTTTCTTT
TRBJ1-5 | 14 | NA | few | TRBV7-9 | CASSLTDSNQPQHF | TGTGCCAGCAGCTTGACAGATAGCAATCAGCCCCAGCATTTT
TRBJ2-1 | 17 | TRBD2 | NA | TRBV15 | CATSRGLAGAQDNEQFF | TGTGCCACCAGCCGGGGACTAGCGGGGGCCCAGGACAATGAGCAGTTCTTC
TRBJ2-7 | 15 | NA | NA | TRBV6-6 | CASSSWAREAYEQYF | TGTGCCAGCAGTTCATGGGCTCGGGAAGCCTACGAGCAGTACTTC
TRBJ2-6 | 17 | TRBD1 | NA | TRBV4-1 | CASSLGQGNSGANVLTF | TGCGCCAGCAGCCTGGGACAGGGAAACTCTGGGGCCAACGTCCTGACTTTC
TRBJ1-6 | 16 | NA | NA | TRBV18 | CASSLAGSSYNSPLHF | TGTGCCAGCTCACTTGCGGGTAGCTCCTATAATTCACCCCTCCACTTT
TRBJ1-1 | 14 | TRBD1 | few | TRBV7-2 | CASSPTQGASEAFF | TGTGCCAGCAGCCCTACCCAGGGGGCCTCTGAAGCTTTCTTT
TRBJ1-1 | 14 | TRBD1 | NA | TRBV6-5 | CASSISTGGTEAFF | TGTGCCAGCAGTATCTCGACAGGGGGGACTGAAGCTTTCTTT
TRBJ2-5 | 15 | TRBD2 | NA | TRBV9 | CASSDLRGAQETQYF | TGTGCCAGCAGCGATCTGCGGGGGGCGCAAGAGACCCAGTACTTC
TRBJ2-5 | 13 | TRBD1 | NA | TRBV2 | CASRGTGEETQYF | TGTGCCAGCAGAGGGACAGGAGAAGAGACCCAGTACTTC
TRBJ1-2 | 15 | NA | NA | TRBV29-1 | CSIRDTGPANYGYTF | TGCAGCATTCGGGACACCGGGCCAGCTAACTATGGCTACACCTTC
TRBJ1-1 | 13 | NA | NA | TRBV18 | CASSPIRGTEAFF | TGTGCCAGCTCACCTATTCGCGGGACGGAAGCTTTCTTT
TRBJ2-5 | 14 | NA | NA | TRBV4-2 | CASSQDSRGETQYF | TGTGCCAGCAGCCAAGATAGCAGGGGTGAGACCCAGTACTTC
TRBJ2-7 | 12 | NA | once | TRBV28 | CASMARSYEQYF | TGTGCCAGCATGGCACGGAGCTACGAGCAGTACTTC
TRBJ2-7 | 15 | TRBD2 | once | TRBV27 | CASSLASGTTYEQYF | TGTGCCAGCAGTTTGGCTAGCGGGACCACCTACGAGCAGTACTTC